The sequence of this T cell receptor (beta chain) was determined in a study of blood T cell repertoires in COVID-19. About the research overall: The samples span acute and convalescent COVID-19 from the United States, Italy and Spain.

Germline lookup yields CDR1 MNHEY and CDR2 SVGAGI. The CDR3 consists of 12 residues. V gave up 10 bases and J gave up 4 bases; unmatched junction bases: 5. The protocol was immunoSEQ multiplex PCR, while the TCRdb copy is restricted to in-frame clones and leaves out a portion. Of 130,000 to 150,000 clones detected, roughly nine tenths appear once; the ten largest clones hold around 15%. Patients in Seattle were enrolled during active infection, then followed longitudinally. This receptor was taken from a man aged 18 to 30 with COVID-19, enrolled during active disease. This chain links TRBV6-5 with TRBJ2-7, with 9 bases matching TRBD2. Material for sequencing was peripheral blood. CDR3 nucleotide sequence: TGTGCCACGGGGACTAGCAGATACGAGCAGTACTTC. Its translation: CATGTSRYEQYF.